This entry features one T cell receptor (beta chain) sequence. This specimen belongs to a study of sequential checkpoint blockade in melanoma. The wider study: Each arm's sequence ended with maintenance nivolumab.

Described treatment: randomized to nivolumab then ipilimumab (arm A) or the reverse (arm B). Produced via immunoSEQ multiplex PCR; TCRdb's table is partial and in-frame only. The sample has some 15,000 clones, 85% to 95% seen once; the top ten hold under 25%. The CDR3 spans 11 residues. V dropped 7 bases and J dropped 7 bases, with 11 bases sitting between them. The germline V gene encodes CDR1 MNHEY and CDR2 SVGAGI. The sample in question was CD8+ T cells sorted from blood (inferred from file names), obtained from a patient given nivolumab and ipilimumab in sequence. The chain recombines TRBV6-5 with TRBJ2-7; D might be TRBD2 (5 bases). This clonotype was sampled from a human donor with melanoma. CDR3 loop: CASKNGVEQYV. The DNA for the CDR3 is TGTGCCAGCAAAAACGGGGTAGAGCAGTACGTC.